These T cell receptor beta chains were read from a single sample in a study of T cell repertoires in cytomegalovirus infection. Their antigen targets remain unknown. TCRdb used MiXCR to reprocess the reads, holding one entry per CDR3 protein. The top ten clones hold about two fifths of a sample with hundreds of thousands of distinct CDR3 sequences, about 39% of them seen once. The sample here was cultured PBMCs, taken from culture after CMV antigen stimulation. The source is a human donor in good health (CMV status not recorded). Some clones in this sample may be carry-over from other donors' samples. Each CDR3 is given without its conserved first and last residue. The size field is filled for only some rows; it gives once, few, many or a size class.

j_call clone_size v_call cdr3_aa
TRBJ1-6 NA TRBV5-4 ASATGGSSPLH
TRBJ1-1 NA TRBV12-3/TRBV12-4 ASSSPWGTEAF
TRBJ2-1 once TRBV5-1 ASSLARDYEQF
TRBJ2-2 NA TRBV11-2 ASSLVSGRGGELF
TRBJ2-2 NA TRBV4-3 ASSQGSAAGELF
TRBJ2-3 NA TRBV28 ASSEGGAGTDTQY
TRBJ2-5 NA TRBV28 ASSRYRGLGETQY
TRBJ1-6 NA TRBV28 ASSLGIVPSPLH
TRBJ1-2 NA TRBV6-2/TRBV6-3 ASSYIPGAYGYT
TRBJ1-1 many TRBV7-9 ASSSDTEAF
NA NA TRBV7-2 ASSFRGENIQF
TRBJ2-1 few TRBV11-2 ASSLVPANEQF
TRBJ2-7 NA TRBV2 ASSSPDRRHEQY
TRBJ1-6 few TRBV7-6 ASSPFSGGHNSPLH
TRBJ2-5 NA TRBV11-3 ASSHLPLIMWRRETQY
TRBJ1-1 NA TRBV11-1 ASSLEGAARGNTEAF
TRBJ2-2 few TRBV12-3/TRBV12-4 ASSVRLAGSTGELF
TRBJ2-3 NA TRBV6-6 ASSYEAGDTQY
TRBJ1-1 NA TRBV6-2/TRBV6-3 ASSYGDRGWTEAF
TRBJ2-2 once TRBV2 ASSGDSRGELF
TRBJ1-5 NA TRBV2 ASRPPGRSNQPQH
TRBJ1-2 few TRBV28 ASSLTGGAGANYGYT
TRBJ1-6 few TRBV7-2 ASSLATGTLSPLH